This paragraph covers one T cell receptor beta chain sequence. As yet, its antigen is unknown. The CDR3 end falls 3 residues outside the read, so it is completed with the germline J gene. The data are from a study of T cells in women clearing cervical HPV infection. Study conclusions and caveats: TRBV6-7 relative abundance averaged approximately 0.11% in cases and 0.15% to 0.2% in controls.

Produced via immunoSEQ multiplex PCR; TCRdb's table is partial and in-frame only. The table lists 40,000 to 55,000 clones, with approximately 0.98% in the top ten. Losses at the gene ends were 7 bases for V and 6 bases for J; bases not matched to a gene: 18. The CDR3 runs to 17 residues. Germline V gives CDR1 LNHDA, CDR2 SQIVND (reference sequence). The gene calls are TRBV19 and TRBJ1-2, with TRBD1 matching over 9 bases. The TCR originated in a woman between 18 and 69 years old with a cervical HPV16 infection that either progressed to CIN3+ or cleared (not recorded which). Sequencing was done on a sample of blood buffy coat. Incomplete CDR3 DNA: TGTGCCAGTAACAAGTACGGGACAGGGAGGAGTGGAAATGGC. Encoded protein: CASNKYGTGRSGNG. Given in full, the CDR3 is CASNKYGTGRSGNGYTF.